These 17 T cell receptor beta chains originate from one sample sequenced in a study of Ad26.COV2.S vaccination and SARS-CoV-2 variants. Treatment meaning: around 19 received Ad26.COV2.S at low or high dose, single or two shots; a few received placebo; per-sample allocation not given. Sampling happened 63 days after the first vaccine or placebo injection. Sequenced by immunoSEQ multiplex PCR; TCRdb stores in-frame clones only, minus some. This sample has about 350,000 clones; 75% to 90% occur once, and the top ten carry about 5%. Material: peripheral blood, obtained in a trial of Ad26.COV2.S vaccine versus placebo. These receptors came from a person aged 18-60 years who received the Ad26.COV2.S COVID-19 vaccine or a placebo.

The V and J genes are TRBV19 and TRBJ2-1; no firm D call. V was shortened by 2 bases and J by 8 bases, with 10 bases between the two germline ends. Per germline, CDR1 LNHDA and CDR2 SQIVND (reference sequence). The CDR3 extends over 13 amino acids. The CDR3 loop is CASSIPPSDEQFF. The CDR3 nucleotides read TGTGCCAGTAGTATACCCCCAAGCGATGAGCAGTTCTTC.

CDR3 region: CASSLSFSGAVEQFF. The CDR3, as DNA: TGTGCCAGCAGCTTAAGTTTTAGCGGGGCGGTCGAGCAGTTCTTC. The chain carries TRBV7-8 and TRBJ2-1; 8 bases are shared with TRBD2. The length of the CDR3 is 15 residues. V trimming: 2 bases; J trimming: 10 bases; junction bases outside the gene matches: 10. The germline V gene encodes CDR1 SGHVS and CDR2 FQNEAQ.

V is TRBV7-9 and J is TRBJ1-1; D is undetermined. V lost 4 bases to trimming and J lost 3 bases, with 9 bases between them. The CDR3 runs 13 residues. CDR1 is SEHNR and CDR2 is FQNEAQ in the germline V gene (reference sequence). CDR3 in amino acids: CASSYRRDTEAFF. The CDR3 coding sequence is TGTGCCAGCAGCTACCGTCGGGACACTGAAGCTTTCTTT.

The chain uses TRBV27 and TRBJ1-6; TRBD1 matches at 8 bases. Trimming at V came to 9 bases and at J to 8 bases, leaving 6 bases not matched to a gene. This CDR3 has 13 amino acids. Germline V gene lookup returns CDR1 MNHEY and CDR2 SMNVEV (reference sequence). The CDR3 protein is CASKYRGDSPLHF. Written as DNA, the CDR3 is TGTGCCAGTAAGTACAGGGGGGATTCACCCCTCCACTTT.

The chain combines TRBV12-5 with TRBJ2-1, with D possibly matching TRBD2 (5 bases). CDR1 and CDR2 from the germline V gene are LGHNT and FRNRAP. CDR3 length: 15 amino acids. The V gene lost 1 base and the J gene lost 3 bases, with 10 bases spanning the gap. The CDR3 DNA reads as TGTGCTAGTGGTTTGGGAGCTAGCAACTACAATGAGCAGTTCTTC. Amino acids: CASGLGASNYNEQFF.

The J gene is TRBJ2-5, the V gene TRBV19; possible D gene TRBD2, 6 bases. The CDR3 length is 15 residues. Germline loops: CDR1 LNHDA, CDR2 SQIVND (reference sequence). V was pared by 3 bases and J by 7 bases, with 18 bases between. The DNA of the CDR3 is TGTGCCAGTAGTATCGGGACTGGTACTTGGTTGACCCAGTACTTC. It encodes CASSIGTGTWLTQYF.

This sequence joins TRBV15 and TRBJ2-3; D gene unclear. The CDR3 is 14 amino acids. Germline CDR1 LNHNV, CDR2 YYDKDF (reference sequence). V dropped 1 base and J dropped 4 bases, with 9 bases sitting between them. CDR3 residues: CATSRGGDPDTQYF. The CDR3 DNA reads TGTGCCACCAGCAGAGGTGGGGATCCAGATACGCAGTATTTT.

The chain has TRBV7-9 and TRBJ1-2, with D possibly being TRBD1 (5 bases). CDR3 length equals 13 residues. The germline V gene encodes CDR1 SEHNR and CDR2 FQNEAQ (reference sequence). V was cut by 0 bases and J by 7 bases, with 9 bases left in between. The CDR3 here is CASSLAREIGYTF. The CDR3 DNA follows: TGTGCCAGCAGCTTAGCCAGGGAAATTGGCTACACCTTC.

This clone was observed a few times. The chain recombines TRBV7-9 with TRBJ1-1; D ambiguous. Germline V lookup: CDR1 SEHNR, CDR2 FQNEAQ (reference sequence). Trimming shortened V by 6 bases and J by 6 bases, and 11 bases separated the two germline ends. The CDR3 has 12 amino acids. The CDR3 DNA is TGTGCCAGCAGAAAGGACGTCTCTGAAGCTTTCTTT. Amino acids: CASRKDVSEAFF.

The chain joins TRBV27 to TRBJ1-2, with 10 bases that match TRBD1. Trimming removed 8 bases from V and 3 bases from J; junction bases left unmatched: 3. Germline V gene sequence: CDR1 MNHEY, CDR2 SMNVEV (reference sequence). The CDR3 is 13 amino acids. The CDR3 DNA sequence: TGTGCCAGCCGCGGGACAGGGGACTATGGCTACACCTTC. This codes for CASRGTGDYGYTF.

This chain joins TRBV5-8 and TRBJ2-1, with TRBD2 identical over 12 bases. The CDR3 has 16 residues. Trimming removed 5 bases from V and 9 bases from J; junction bases left unmatched: 12. CDR1 is SGHTS and CDR2 is YDEGEE in the germline V gene. In nucleotides, the CDR3 is TGTGCCAGCAGGTATTCCACTAGCGGGGGGAAGAGTGAGCAGTTCTTC. Translating it yields CASRYSTSGGKSEQFF.

V and J are TRBV3-1 (or the pseudogene TRBV3-2) and TRBJ2-1, with D possibly TRBD2 on 5 matching bases. This CDR3 contains 16 residues. In germline, CDR1 is LGHDT, CDR2 YNNKEL (reference sequence). The V and J ends lost 3 bases and 6 bases respectively, with 18 bases between them. The CDR3 coding sequence is TGTGCCAGCAGCCAGCCCCGAGGGCTCCCTGGCAATGAGCAGTTCTTC. This translates into CASSQPRGLPGNEQFF.

V gene TRBV29-1 combines with J gene TRBJ2-5; 7 bases agree with TRBD2. Losses at the gene ends were 6 bases for V and 4 bases for J; bases not matched to a gene: 11. This CDR3 contains 14 residues. The germline V gene has CDR1 SQVTM and CDR2 ANQGSEA. The CDR3 spells CSVLSGEGRETQYF. The CDR3 DNA follows: TGCAGCGTCCTGTCCGGGGAGGGTAGAGAGACCCAGTACTTC.

This chain links TRBV6-5 with TRBJ1-6, with 10 bases that match TRBD1. With 6 bases clipped from V and 9 bases from J, the junction kept 5 bases outside the gene matches. This CDR3 region has 14 residues. The V gene's germline CDR1 is MNHEY and CDR2 SVGAGI. The CDR3, as DNA: TGTGCCAGCAGCCGGGACAGGGGTGCTTCACCCCTCCACTTT. It specifies CASSRDRGASPLHF.

The count of this clone is one. The chain uses TRBV2 and TRBJ2-1; D is unclear. The germline CDR1 and CDR2 sequences are SNHLY and FYNNEI. V was pared by 1 base and J by 4 bases, with 8 bases between. This CDR3 region has 14 residues. CDR3 residues: CASSEVRVYNEQFF. The CDR3 DNA reads TGTGCCAGCAGTGAAGTGCGTGTTTACAATGAGCAGTTCTTC.

V usage is TRBV27 and J usage is TRBJ2-7; 8 nucleotides line up with TRBD1. Germline V lookup: CDR1 MNHEY, CDR2 SMNVEV (reference sequence). The CDR3 has 14 residues. Losses at the gene ends were 6 bases for V and 1 base for J; bases not matched to a gene: 5. This CDR3 reads CASRAGTGSYEQYF. As DNA, the CDR3 is TGTGCCAGCAGAGCCGGGACAGGTTCCTACGAGCAGTACTTC.

The CDR3 loop reads CASSLRQGMNTEAFF. The CDR3 bases are TGTGCCAGCAGCCTTCGACAGGGGATGAACACTGAAGCTTTCTTT. V usage is TRBV3-1 (or the pseudogene TRBV3-2) and J usage is TRBJ1-1; 8 bases are a match to TRBD1. The CDR3 is 15 residues long. The germline V gene has CDR1 LGHDT and CDR2 YNNKEL (reference sequence). V was clipped by 4 bases and J by 0 bases; unmatched bases: 4.